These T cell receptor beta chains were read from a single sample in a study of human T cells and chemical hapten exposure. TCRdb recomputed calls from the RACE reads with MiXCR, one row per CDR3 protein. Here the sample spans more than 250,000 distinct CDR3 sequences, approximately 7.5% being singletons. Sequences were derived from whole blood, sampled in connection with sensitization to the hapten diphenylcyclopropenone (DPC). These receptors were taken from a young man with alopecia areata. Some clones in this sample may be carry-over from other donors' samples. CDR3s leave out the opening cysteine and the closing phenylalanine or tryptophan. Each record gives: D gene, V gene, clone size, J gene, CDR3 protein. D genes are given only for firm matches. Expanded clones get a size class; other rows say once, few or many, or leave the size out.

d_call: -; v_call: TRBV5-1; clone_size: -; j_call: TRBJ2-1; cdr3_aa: ASSLVGMVNEQF
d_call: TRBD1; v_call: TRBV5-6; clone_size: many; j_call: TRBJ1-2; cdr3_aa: ASSSAGGIYGYT
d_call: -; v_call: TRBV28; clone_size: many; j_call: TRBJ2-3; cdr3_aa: ASSFGAGFSTDTQY
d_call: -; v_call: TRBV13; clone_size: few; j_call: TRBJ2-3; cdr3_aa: ASSLFGRGDTQY
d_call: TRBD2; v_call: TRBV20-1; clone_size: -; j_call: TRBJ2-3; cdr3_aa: SARGGGGTDTQY
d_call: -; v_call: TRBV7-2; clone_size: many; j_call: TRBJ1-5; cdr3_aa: ASSLGGNSNQPQH
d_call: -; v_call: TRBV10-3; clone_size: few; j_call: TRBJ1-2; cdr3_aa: AISGEYRTYGYT
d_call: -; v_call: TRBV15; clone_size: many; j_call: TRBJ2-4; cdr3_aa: ATSRGGQPYKGQNIQY
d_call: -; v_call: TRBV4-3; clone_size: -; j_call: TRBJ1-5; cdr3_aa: ASSQDLGGLQPQH
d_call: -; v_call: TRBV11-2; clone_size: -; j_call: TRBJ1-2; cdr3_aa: ASSLGGNLGYGYT
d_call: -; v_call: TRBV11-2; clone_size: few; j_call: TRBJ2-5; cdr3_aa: ASSLDRGTVETQY
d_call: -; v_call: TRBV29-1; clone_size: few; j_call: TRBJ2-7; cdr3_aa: SVQQGPEQY
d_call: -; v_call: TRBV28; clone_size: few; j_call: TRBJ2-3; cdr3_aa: ASSLWGGRTDTQY
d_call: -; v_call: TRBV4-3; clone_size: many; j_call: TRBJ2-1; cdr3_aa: ASSQGLGTQRNNEQF
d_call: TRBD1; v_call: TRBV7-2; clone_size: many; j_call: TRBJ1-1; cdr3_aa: ASSLLRGLSEAF
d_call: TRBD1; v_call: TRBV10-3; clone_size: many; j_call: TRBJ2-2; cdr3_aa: AIYRGSAGELF
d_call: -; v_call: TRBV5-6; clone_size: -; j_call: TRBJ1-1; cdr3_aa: ASSLEVFIQGTEAF
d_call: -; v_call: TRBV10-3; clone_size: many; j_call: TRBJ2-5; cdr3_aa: AISEPPDGGKRTQY
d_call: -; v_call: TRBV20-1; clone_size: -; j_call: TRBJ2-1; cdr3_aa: SARDHPLRSSYNEQF
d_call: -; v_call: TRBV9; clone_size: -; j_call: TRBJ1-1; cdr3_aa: ASSEDVLNTEAF
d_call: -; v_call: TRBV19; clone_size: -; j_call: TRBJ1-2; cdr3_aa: ATRPRPNYGYT
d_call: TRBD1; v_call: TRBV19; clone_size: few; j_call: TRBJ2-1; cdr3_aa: ASRPEFAGQGANNEQF
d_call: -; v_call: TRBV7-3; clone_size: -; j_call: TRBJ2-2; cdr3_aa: ASSLTVPGELF
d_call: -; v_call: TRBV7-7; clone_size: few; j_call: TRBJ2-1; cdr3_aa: ASSPGPTDEQF
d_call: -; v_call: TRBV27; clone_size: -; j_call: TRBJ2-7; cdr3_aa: ASSTARVTGPYEQY
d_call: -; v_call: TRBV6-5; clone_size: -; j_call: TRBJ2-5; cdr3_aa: ASSFGVRVQETQY
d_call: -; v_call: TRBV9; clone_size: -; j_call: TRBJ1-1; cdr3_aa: ASSSRSGLRTEAF